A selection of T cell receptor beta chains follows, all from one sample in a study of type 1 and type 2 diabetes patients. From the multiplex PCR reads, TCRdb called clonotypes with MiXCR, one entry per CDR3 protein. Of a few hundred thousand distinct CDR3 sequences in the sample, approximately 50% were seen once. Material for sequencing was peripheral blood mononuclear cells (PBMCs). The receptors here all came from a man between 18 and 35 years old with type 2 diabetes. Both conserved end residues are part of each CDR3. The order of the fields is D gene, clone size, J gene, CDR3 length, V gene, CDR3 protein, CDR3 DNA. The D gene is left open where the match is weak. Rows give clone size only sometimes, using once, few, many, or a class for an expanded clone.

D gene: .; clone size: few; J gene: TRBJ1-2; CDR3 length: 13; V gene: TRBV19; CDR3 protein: CASSISLRTAQTF; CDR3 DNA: TGTGCCAGTAGTATATCGCTCCGGACGGCGCAAACCTTC
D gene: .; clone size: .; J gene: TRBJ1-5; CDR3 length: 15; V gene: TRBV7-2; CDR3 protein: CASSLEGWGGQPQRF; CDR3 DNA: TGTGCCAGCAGCTTAGAAGGATGGGGAGGCCAGCCCCAGCGTTTT
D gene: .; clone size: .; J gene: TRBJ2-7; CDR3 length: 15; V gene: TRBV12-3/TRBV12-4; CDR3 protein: CASSLALTGPYEQYF; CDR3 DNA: TGTGCCAGCAGTTTAGCATTAACAGGGCCCTACGAGCAGTACTTC
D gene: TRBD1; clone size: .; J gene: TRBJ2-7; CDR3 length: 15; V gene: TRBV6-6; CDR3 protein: CASSSKGTGSYEQYF; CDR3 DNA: TGTGCCAGCAGTTCCAAGGGGACAGGGTCCTACGAGCAGTACTTC
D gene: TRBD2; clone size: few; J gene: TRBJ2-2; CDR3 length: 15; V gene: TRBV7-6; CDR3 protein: CASNPLAGGSGELFF; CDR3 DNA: TGTGCCAGCAACCCTTTAGCGGGAGGAAGCGGGGAGCTGTTTTTT
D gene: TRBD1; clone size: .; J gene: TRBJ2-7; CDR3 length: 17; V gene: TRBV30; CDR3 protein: CAWSVNPRLDREHEQYF; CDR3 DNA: TGTGCCTGGAGTGTAAATCCTCGTCTCGACAGGGAACACGAGCAGTACTTC
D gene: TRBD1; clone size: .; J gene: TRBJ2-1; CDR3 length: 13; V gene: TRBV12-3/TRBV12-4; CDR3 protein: CASSDRAYNEQFF; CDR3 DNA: TGTGCCAGCAGTGACAGGGCGTACAATGAGCAGTTCTTC
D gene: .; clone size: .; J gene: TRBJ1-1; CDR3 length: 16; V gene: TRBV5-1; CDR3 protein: CASSLFSAGLGTEAFF; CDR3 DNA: TGCGCCAGCAGCTTGTTTTCTGCGGGGCTGGGCACTGAAGCTTTCTTT
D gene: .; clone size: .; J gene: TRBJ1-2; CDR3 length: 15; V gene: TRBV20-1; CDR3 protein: CSARPHPGANYGYTF; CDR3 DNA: TGCAGTGCTAGACCGCATCCCGGGGCTAACTATGGCTACACCTTC
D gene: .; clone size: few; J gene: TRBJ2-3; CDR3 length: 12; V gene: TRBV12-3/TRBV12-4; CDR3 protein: CASSFRPDTQYF; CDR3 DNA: TGTGCCAGCAGTTTTCGGCCAGATACGCAGTATTTT
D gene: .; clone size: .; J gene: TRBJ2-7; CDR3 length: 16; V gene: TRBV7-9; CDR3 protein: CASSLVRNKAAYEQYF; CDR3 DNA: TGTGCCAGCAGCTTAGTGAGGAATAAAGCTGCCTACGAGCAGTACTTC
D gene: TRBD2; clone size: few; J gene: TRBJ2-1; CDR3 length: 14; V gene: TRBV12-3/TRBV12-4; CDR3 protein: CASSWGGSRNEQFF; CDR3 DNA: TGTGCCAGCAGTTGGGGCGGGAGCCGGAATGAGCAGTTCTTC
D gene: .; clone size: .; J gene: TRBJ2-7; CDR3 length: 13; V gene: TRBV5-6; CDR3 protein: CASSPSSRGEQYF; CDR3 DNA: TGTGCCAGCAGCCCGTCCAGCAGGGGTGAGCAGTACTTC
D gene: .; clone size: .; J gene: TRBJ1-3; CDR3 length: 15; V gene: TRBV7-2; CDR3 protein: CASSLNREFGNTIYF; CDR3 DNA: TGTGCCAGCAGCCTAAACAGGGAGTTTGGAAACACCATATATTTT
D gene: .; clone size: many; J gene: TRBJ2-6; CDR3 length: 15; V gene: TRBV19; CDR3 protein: CASSIGQAGANVLTF; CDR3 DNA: TGTGCCAGTAGTATAGGACAGGCTGGGGCCAACGTCCTGACTTTC
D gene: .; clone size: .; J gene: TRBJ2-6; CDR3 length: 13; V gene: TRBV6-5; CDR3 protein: CASSYYGANVLTF; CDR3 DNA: TGTGCCAGCAGTTACTATGGGGCCAACGTCCTGACTTTC
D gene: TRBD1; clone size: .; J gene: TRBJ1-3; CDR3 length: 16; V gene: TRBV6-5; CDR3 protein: CASSSTGGSSGNTIYF; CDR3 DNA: TGTGCCAGCAGTTCAACAGGGGGAAGCTCTGGAAACACCATATATTTT
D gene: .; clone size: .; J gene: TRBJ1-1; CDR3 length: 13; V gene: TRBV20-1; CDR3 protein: CSAPRDGNTEAFF; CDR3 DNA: TGCAGTGCCCCACGGGACGGGAACACTGAAGCTTTCTTT
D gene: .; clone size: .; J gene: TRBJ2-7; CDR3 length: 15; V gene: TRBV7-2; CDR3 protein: CASSPLRGRFYEQYF; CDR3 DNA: TGTGCCAGCAGCCCGTTGAGAGGGCGGTTCTACGAGCAGTACTTC
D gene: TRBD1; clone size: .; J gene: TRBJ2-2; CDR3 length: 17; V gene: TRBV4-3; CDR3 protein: CASSQDRGQQNTGELFF; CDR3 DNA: TGCGCCAGCAGCCAAGATCGGGGACAGCAAAACACCGGGGAGCTGTTTTTT
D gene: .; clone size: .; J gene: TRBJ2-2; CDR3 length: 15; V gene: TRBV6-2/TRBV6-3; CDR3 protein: CASTNGVQITGELFF; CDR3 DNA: TGTGCCAGCACCAACGGAGTCCAAATAACCGGGGAGCTGTTTTTT
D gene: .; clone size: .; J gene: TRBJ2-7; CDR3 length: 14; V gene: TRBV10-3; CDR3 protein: CASSEEGLRYEQYF; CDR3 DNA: TGTGCCAGCAGTGAAGAAGGTCTGCGCTACGAGCAGTACTTC
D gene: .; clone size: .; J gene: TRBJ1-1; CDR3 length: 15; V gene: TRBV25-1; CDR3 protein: CASSLPQARNTEAFF; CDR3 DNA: TGTGCCAGCAGTCTTCCTCAGGCCCGGAACACTGAAGCTTTCTTT
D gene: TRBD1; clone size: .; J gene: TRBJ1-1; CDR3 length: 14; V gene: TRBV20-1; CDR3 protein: CSARPTGRGTEAFF; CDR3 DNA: TGCAGTGCTAGACCGACAGGGAGAGGTACTGAAGCTTTCTTT
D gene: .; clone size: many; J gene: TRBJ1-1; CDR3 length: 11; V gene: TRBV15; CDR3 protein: CATSYRSEAFF; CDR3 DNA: TGTGCCACCAGCTATCGAAGTGAAGCTTTCTTT
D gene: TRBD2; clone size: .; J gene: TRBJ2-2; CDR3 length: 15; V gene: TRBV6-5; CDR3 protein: CASSLAGSNTGELFF; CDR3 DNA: TGTGCCAGCAGTCTAGCGGGTTCGAACACCGGGGAGCTGTTTTTT
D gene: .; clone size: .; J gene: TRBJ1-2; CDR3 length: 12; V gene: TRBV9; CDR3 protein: CASSPRTGGYTF; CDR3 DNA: TGTGCCAGCAGCCCCCGAACTGGTGGCTACACCTTC
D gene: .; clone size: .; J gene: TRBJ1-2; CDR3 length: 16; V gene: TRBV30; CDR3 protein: CAWNVFTAGVWYGYTF; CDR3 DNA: TGTGCCTGGAATGTTTTCACGGCGGGGGTATGGTATGGCTACACCTTC
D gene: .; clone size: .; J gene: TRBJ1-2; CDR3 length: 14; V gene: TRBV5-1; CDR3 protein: CASSLPNRADGYTF; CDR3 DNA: TGCGCCAGCAGCCTACCCAACAGGGCTGATGGCTACACCTTC
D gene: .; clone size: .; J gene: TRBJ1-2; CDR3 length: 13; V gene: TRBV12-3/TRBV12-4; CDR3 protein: CASRPIGQRGYTF; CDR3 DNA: TGTGCCAGCAGACCTATTGGACAGAGGGGCTACACCTTC
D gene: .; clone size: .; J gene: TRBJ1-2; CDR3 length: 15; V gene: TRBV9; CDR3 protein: CASSVASSANYGYTF; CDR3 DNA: TGTGCCAGCAGCGTAGCGTCATCAGCTAACTATGGCTACACCTTC
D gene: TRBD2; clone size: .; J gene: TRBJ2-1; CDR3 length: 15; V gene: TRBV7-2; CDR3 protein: CASGFLGGGYNEQFF; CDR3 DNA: TGTGCCAGCGGATTCCTCGGGGGGGGGTACAATGAGCAGTTCTTC
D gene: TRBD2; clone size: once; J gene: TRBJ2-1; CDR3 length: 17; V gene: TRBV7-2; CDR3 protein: CASSFSGGPSSYNEQFF; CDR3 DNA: TGTGCCAGCAGCTTTAGCGGGGGACCTAGCTCCTACAATGAGCAGTTCTTC
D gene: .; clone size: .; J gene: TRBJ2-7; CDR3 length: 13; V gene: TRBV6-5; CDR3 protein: CASSYAGVYEQYF; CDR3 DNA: TGTGCCAGCAGTTACGCAGGGGTCTACGAGCAGTACTTC
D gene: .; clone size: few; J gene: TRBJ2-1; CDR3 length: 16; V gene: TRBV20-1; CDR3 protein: CSARDLQTSSYNEQFF; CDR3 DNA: TGCAGTGCTAGAGATCTCCAAACAAGCTCCTACAATGAGCAGTTCTTC
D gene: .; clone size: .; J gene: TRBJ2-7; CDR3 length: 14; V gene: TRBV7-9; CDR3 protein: CASSFRDNPYEQYF; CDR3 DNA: TGTGCCAGCAGCTTCCGGGACAACCCCTACGAGCAGTACTTC
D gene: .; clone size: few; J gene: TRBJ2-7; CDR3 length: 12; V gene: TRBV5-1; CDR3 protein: CASSLVLREQYF; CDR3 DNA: TGTGCCAGCAGCTTGGTCTTGCGCGAGCAGTACTTC
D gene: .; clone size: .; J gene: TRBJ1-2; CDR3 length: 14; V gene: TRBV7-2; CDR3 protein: CASSLSKANYGYTF; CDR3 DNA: TGTGCCAGCAGCTTAAGTAAGGCTAACTATGGCTACACCTTC
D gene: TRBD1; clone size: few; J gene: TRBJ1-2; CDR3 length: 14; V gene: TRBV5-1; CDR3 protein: CASSELQGRKSYTF; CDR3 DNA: TGCGCCAGCAGCGAGTTACAGGGGCGGAAGAGCTACACCTTC
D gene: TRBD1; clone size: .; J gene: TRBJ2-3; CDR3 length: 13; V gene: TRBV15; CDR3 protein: CATATGSADTQYF; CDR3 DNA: TGTGCCACCGCGACAGGGAGCGCAGATACGCAGTATTTT
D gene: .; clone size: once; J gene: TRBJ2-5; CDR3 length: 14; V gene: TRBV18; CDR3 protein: CASSPYRVEETQYF; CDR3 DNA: TGTGCCAGCTCACCATATAGAGTTGAAGAGACCCAGTACTTC
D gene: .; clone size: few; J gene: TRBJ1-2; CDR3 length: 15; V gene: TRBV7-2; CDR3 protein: CASSLGGGQTYGYTF; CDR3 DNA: TGTGCCAGCAGCTTAGGCGGAGGACAGACCTATGGCTACACCTTC
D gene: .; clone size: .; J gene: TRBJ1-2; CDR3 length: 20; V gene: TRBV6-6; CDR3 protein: CASSYPPRLETRETNYGYTF; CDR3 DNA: TGTGCCAGCAGTTACCCCCCCCGACTCGAAACCAGGGAGACTAACTATGGCTACACCTTC